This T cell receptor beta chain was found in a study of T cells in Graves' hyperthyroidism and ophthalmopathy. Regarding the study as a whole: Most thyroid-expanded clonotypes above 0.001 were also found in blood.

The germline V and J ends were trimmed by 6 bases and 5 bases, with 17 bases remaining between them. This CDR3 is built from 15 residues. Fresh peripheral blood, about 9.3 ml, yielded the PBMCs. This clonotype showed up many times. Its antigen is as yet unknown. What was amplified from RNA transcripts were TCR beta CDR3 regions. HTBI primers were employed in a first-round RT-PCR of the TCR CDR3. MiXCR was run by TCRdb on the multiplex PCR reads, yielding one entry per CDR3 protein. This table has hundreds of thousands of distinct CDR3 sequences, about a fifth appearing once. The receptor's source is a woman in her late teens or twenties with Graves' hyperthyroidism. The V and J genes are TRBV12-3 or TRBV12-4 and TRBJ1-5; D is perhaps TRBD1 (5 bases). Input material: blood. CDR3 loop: CASRPGKRGDQPQHF. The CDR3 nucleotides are TGTGCCAGCAGACCCGGGAAGAGAGGGGATCAGCCCCAGCATTTT.